The clone carrying this T cell receptor beta chain has more than one count but fewer than ten. Its antigen is unidentified. This sample was included in a study of T cells in Graves' hyperthyroidism and ophthalmopathy. Findings and limits, study-wide: Among clonotypes expanded in thyroid above 0.001, most were also found in blood.

Using RNA transcripts as the source, TCR beta CDR3 regions were amplified. The primer set for the first-round RT-PCR of the TCR CDR3 was HTBI. TCRdb reprocessed the multiplex PCR reads with MiXCR, giving one entry per CDR3 protein. The table lists fewer than 700,000 distinct CDR3 sequences, 15% to 20% of them singletons. Uncontrolled infection, other autoimmune disease, pregnancy or lactation barred patients from enrollment. This clonotype originated in a woman in her 30s with Graves' hyperthyroidism. The sequencing sample was made of blood.

CDR3 DNA: TGTGCCAGCGAAGGGCAGGGGAACTACGAGCAGTACTTC. Translated: CASEGQGNYEQYF. The chain uses TRBV19 and TRBJ2-7, with D possibly matching TRBD1 (6 bases). The CDR3 extends over 13 amino acids. CDR1 is LNHDA, CDR2 SQIVND, per germline (reference sequence). The ends were cut back, 9 bases at V and 3 bases at J, with 15 bases in the middle.